A selection of T cell receptor beta chains follows, all from one sample in a study of blood T cell repertoires in COVID-19. TCRdb's table, derived via immunoSEQ multiplex PCR, lists solely in-frame clones and lacks some. The table shows fewer than 300,000 clones, with more than 75% occurring only once. Input material: PBMCs or T cells enriched from blood (not recorded which). All receptors derive from a woman aged 40 to 50 with acute COVID-19. CDR3s include the opening cysteine and the closing phenylalanine or tryptophan.

TRBV5-1,TRBJ1-2,CASSLEAARLYGGTF
TRBV12-3/TRBV12-4,TRBJ1-1,CASSFPGGAFF
TRBV5-1,TRBJ1-1,CASGPDRGQNTEAFF
TRBV7-9,TRBJ1-2,CASSLPRTGGGYGYTF
TRBV7-2,TRBJ2-5,CASSLGSRGSETQYF
TRBV7-2,TRBJ1-1,CASSSSRTVTEAFF
TRBV10-3,TRBJ1-2,CAIGTGLPHGYTF
TRBV5-5,TRBJ2-1,CASSRDFNEQFF
TRBV6-5,TRBJ1-1,CASSYSQGATEAFF
TRBV5-1,TRBJ1-2,CASSLGQNYGYTF
TRBV6-1,TRBJ2-7,CASSEKLASGGAYEQYF
TRBV25-1,TRBJ1-2,CASSDGYGYTF
TRBV7-2,TRBJ1-2,CASSLEGARGYTF
TRBV5-1,TRBJ1-2,CASSSTGDNYGYTF
TRBV28,TRBJ1-2,CASSLSAGRDYGYTF
TRBV7-8,TRBJ2-1,CASSLPQVNEQFF
TRBV4-1,TRBJ2-7,CASSQVEDSSYEQYF
TRBV7-9,TRBJ2-7,CASRRTPGQNTYEQYF
TRBV18,TRBJ1-1,CASSSFRGLLEAFF
TRBV18,TRBJ2-2,CASSPRRGEQNTGELFF
TRBV19,TRBJ2-2,CASSIVALRGRSTGELFF
TRBV25-1,TRBJ2-7,CASSELGSYEQYF
TRBV2,TRBJ1-3,CASRLTTGSSGNTIYF
TRBV4-1,TRBJ1-1,CASSHPTGGTEAFF
TRBV6-5,TRBJ1-6,CASRVTGGRNSPLHF
TRBV4-3,TRBJ1-1,CASSQDSRNTEAFF
TRBV3-1/TRBV3-2,TRBJ2-4,CASSQEGQGSNIQYF
TRBV9,TRBJ2-5,CASSPGLAGAETQYF
TRBV7-2,TRBJ2-1,CASSIQAGGGEQFF
TRBV6-1,TRBJ1-5,CASSEGAGAQPQHF
TRBV5-1,TRBJ2-1,CASSARDRDQTWYNEQFF
TRBV5-4,TRBJ2-5,CASSSGSRGETQYF
TRBV7-2,TRBJ2-1,CASSFFPDRGFSSYNEQFF
TRBV6-6,TRBJ2-1,CASNPQPGQGDHEQFF
TRBV27,TRBJ2-7,CASSPGDNPYEQYF
TRBV24-1,TRBJ1-1,CATSDSRQGITEAFF
TRBV4-3,TRBJ1-3,CASSQTIQKNSGNTIYF
TRBV4-3,TRBJ1-1,CASSQDGTAQKAFF
TRBV7-9,TRBJ2-3,CASSSRGPDTQYF
TRBV5-1,TRBJ1-2,CASSLDRDYGYTF
TRBV5-6,TRBJ2-2,CASRTSGRAGELFF
TRBV30,TRBJ2-7,CAWSVLGQTYEQYF
TRBV24-1,TRBJ2-3,CATGASTDTQYF
TRBV27,TRBJ2-2,CASSLPLTSGGPPGELFF
TRBV4-2,TRBJ1-2,CASSHNTGSYGYTF
TRBV4-2,TRBJ1-1,CASSQVGQGRGNTEAFF
TRBV28,TRBJ1-1,CASSFGGRGDTEAFF
TRBV5-1,TRBJ2-2,CASRPTGMGTGELFF
TRBV7-2,TRBJ2-4,CASSYPGNIQYF
TRBV19,TRBJ1-2,CACSGQGYGYTF
TRBV19,TRBJ2-7,CASSSGTSGRYEQYF
TRBV7-2,TRBJ1-1,CASSVRADTEAFF
TRBV19,TRBJ2-1,CASSIGTSGGNYNEQFF
TRBV24-1,TRBJ2-1,CATSDLGQSYNEQFF